Each of the 14 T cell receptor beta chains below was sequenced from the same sample in a study of T cells in Graves' hyperthyroidism and ophthalmopathy. Regions amplified from RNA transcripts were the TCR beta CDR3 regions. The HTBI primer set was used in a first-round RT-PCR of the TCR CDR3. TCRdb used MiXCR to reprocess the multiplex PCR reads, holding one entry per CDR3 protein. The data contain more than 550,000 distinct CDR3 sequences, over 40% of them singletons. Sequencing was carried out using peripheral blood or thyroid tissue (not recorded which). The receptor source for this set is an adult man with Graves' disease, either hyperthyroidism or ophthalmopathy (not recorded which).

This chain joins TRBV6-1 and TRBJ1-2, with D possibly matching TRBD1 (6 bases). CDR3 length equals 13 residues. Germline V CDR1 and CDR2: MNHNS, SASEGT. V lost 7 bases and J lost 8, with 17 bases in between. This chain's CDR3 is CASKGKTGQGYTF. The CDR3 nucleotides read TGTGCCAGCAAGGGGAAGACAGGCCAGGGCTACACCTTC.

This clonotype was found many times. The chain employs TRBV7-8 and TRBJ1-5; 8 bases line up with TRBD1. J lost 5 bases, V lost 5 bases, and 8 bases had no gene match. CDR1 is SGHVS and CDR2 is FQNEAQ in the germline V gene. The CDR3 spans 15 residues. DNA of the CDR3: TGTGCCAGCAGCACCAGGACAGGGTGGGATCAGCCCCAGCATTTT. Residues: CASSTRTGWDQPQHF.

This clonotype was detected a few times. The chain recombines TRBV19 with TRBJ1-2, with 7 bases aligning to TRBD1. CDR1 is LNHDA, CDR2 SQIVND, per germline (reference sequence). The CDR3 contains 14 residues. V lost 7 bases to trimming and J lost 4 bases; unmatched junction nucleotides: 9. As DNA, the CDR3 is TGTGCCAGTACTAAACAGGGGACCCGCTATGGCTACACCTTC. This sequence encodes CASTKQGTRYGYTF.

As to this clonotype: Given a much more abundant clone one base away, this may be a read error. The rearrangement joins TRBV7-9 to TRBJ1-5; D is uncertain. The CDR3 has 14 residues. Trimming stripped 3 bases from V and 4 bases from J, with 10 bases between. The V gene's germline CDR1 is SEHNR and CDR2 FQNEAQ (reference sequence). CDR3 bases: TGTGCCAGCAGCTTCGTAGCGGGGAATCAGCCCCAGCATTTT. Residues: CASSFVAGNQPQHF.

This clonotype was picked up a small number of times. The V and J genes are TRBV6-6 and TRBJ1-2, with TRBD1 matching 7 bases. This CDR3 contains 15 residues. The V gene end was trimmed by 5 bases and the J gene end by 9 bases; junction bases not matched to a gene: 15. The germline V gene has CDR1 MNHNY and CDR2 SVGAGI (reference sequence). DNA for the CDR3: TGTGCCAGCAGTGAAGGGCTCGGGCAGGGGGAGCGCTACACCTTC. It translates to CASSEGLGQGERYTF.

This clonotype came up a few times. V and J are TRBV19 and TRBJ2-7; 8 nucleotides agree with TRBD2. Trimming removed 4 bases from V and 0 bases from J; junction bases left unmatched: 2. CDR3 length equals 14 residues. Germline CDR1 and CDR2: LNHDA and SQIVND (reference sequence). CDR3 DNA sequence: TGTGCCAGTAGTAACAGCGGGAGCTCCTACGAGCAGTACTTC. This codes for CASSNSGSSYEQYF.

CDR3 coding DNA: TGTGCCAGCAGCCAAGCTGGACTAGCTCAAGAGACCCAGTACTTC. Protein sequence: CASSQAGLAQETQYF. The chain employs TRBV2 and TRBJ2-5; 8 nucleotides line up with TRBD2. V lost 6 bases, J lost 2 bases, and 8 bases stayed unmatched. Germline assignment: CDR1 SNHLY and CDR2 FYNNEI. There are 15 residues in the CDR3.

J is TRBJ1-2 and V is TRBV25-1; D gene unclear. Germline V gives CDR1 MGHDK, CDR2 SYGVNS. The CDR3 runs to 14 residues. The V end lost 4 bases, the J end lost 5 bases, and 14 bases lay between the germline ends. DNA of the CDR3: TGTGCCAGCAGTGCGGCCCCCGGAGGGTATGGCTACACCTTC. The encoded protein is CASSAAPGGYGYTF.

This clonotype was found many times. The chain has TRBV20-1 and TRBJ2-7, with TRBD1 matching over 9 bases. The CDR3 is made up of 12 amino acids. CDR1 DFQATT and CDR2 SNEGSKA come from the germline V gene (reference sequence). The V and J ends lost 3 bases and 7 bases, in that order; junction bases with no gene match: 4. The CDR3 DNA is TGCAGTGCTAGCGGGACAGGGAGTGAGCAGTACTTC. Translating gives CSASGTGSEQYF.

This clonotype was seen a handful of times. The chain is built from TRBV10-1 and TRBJ2-7, with 7 positions matching TRBD2. The J call may be faulty, since TRBJ2-5 better matches the DNA end. CDR3 length: 15 residues. Per the germline V gene, CDR1 is WNHNN and CDR2 is SYGVQD (reference sequence). The CDR3 DNA reads TGCGCCAGCAGTGATGGTCAGGGAGGGCGTGAGACCCAGTACTTC. It yields the protein CASSDGQGGRETQYF.

In its sample, this clonotype was seen many times. This CDR3 is CASSLSGRSEQYF. The DNA of the CDR3 is TGTGCCAGCAGCTTATCGGGAAGGAGCGAGCAGTACTTC. This chain links TRBV7-3 with TRBJ2-7; D might be TRBD2 (5 bases). V lost 2 bases to trimming and J lost 6 bases, with 11 bases between them. This CDR3 comprises 13 residues. CDR1 is SGHTA, CDR2 FQGTGA, per germline.

The chain recombines TRBV2 with TRBJ1-4; 9 nucleotides line up with TRBD1. The junction had 5 bases not matched to a gene; V was cut back by 6 bases and J by 0 bases. CDR3 size: 16 residues. Germline V gene sequence: CDR1 SNHLY, CDR2 FYNNEI. This chain's CDR3 is CASSLRTGATNEKLFF. CDR3 nucleotide sequence: TGTGCCAGCAGCTTGAGGACAGGGGCAACTAATGAAAAACTGTTTTTT.

V and J are TRBV10-3 and TRBJ2-7; tentatively, D is TRBD2 (6 bases). The end of the DNA is better explained by TRBJ2-1, so the J call may be wrong. The CDR3 sequence is 15 residues long. Germline assignment: CDR1 ENHRY and CDR2 SYGVKD. Here the CDR3 DNA reads TGTGCCATCAGTCCCCGACTGGGAACGGGGGATGAGCAGTTCTTC. Encoded protein: CAISPRLGTGDEQFF.

The chain recombines TRBV20-1 with TRBJ2-2; the D gene is possibly TRBD1 (7 bases). Germline-derived CDR1 and CDR2 are DFQATT and SNEGSKA (reference sequence). There are 14 residues in the CDR3. V was pared by 5 bases and J by 5 bases, with 15 bases between. The CDR3 nucleotides read TGCAGTGCTCAGGGGGACAGCGGGACCGGGGAGCTGTTTTTT. This gives the protein CSAQGDSGTGELFF.